These T cell receptor beta chains were read from a single sample in a study of early stage breast cancer tumors. Generated by immunoSEQ multiplex PCR, the TCRdb table keeps only in-frame clones and is missing some. Here the sample spans 8,500 to 10,000 clones, roughly 79% being singletons. The source material was normal breast tissue next to the tumor. The receptors derive from a person in their 40s with breast cancer. Both conserved end residues are part of each CDR3. D genes are given only for firm matches. Size values are once, few and many counts, or a class for expanded clones, and some rows have none.

d_call | clone_size | j_call | v_call | cdr3_aa | cdr3_nt
TRBD2 | - | TRBJ2-1 | TRBV11-2 | CASSPRLRASGLLGNEQFF | TGTGCCAGCAGCCCCCGTTTAAGGGCTAGCGGCCTCCTGGGGAATGAGCAGTTCTTC
- | few | TRBJ2-7 | TRBV19 | CASTLSGGSSYEQYF | TGTGCCAGTACCCTGTCCGGGGGTAGCTCCTACGAGCAGTACTTC
- | - | TRBJ2-3 | TRBV7-2 | CASSLAPSTDTQYF | TGTGCCAGCAGCTTAGCGCCCTCCACAGATACGCAGTATTTT
TRBD2 | - | TRBJ2-1 | TRBV5-6 | CASSLDLAGTPIF | TGTGCCAGCAGCTTGGATCTAGCGGGCACGCCAATCTTC
TRBD2 | few | TRBJ2-5 | TRBV6-5 | CASSYEREGRKTQYF | TGTGCCAGCAGTTACGAGCGGGAGGGCCGAAAGACCCAGTACTTC
- | once | TRBJ2-7 | TRBV18 | CASSPPAGRDEQYF | TGTGCCAGCTCACCACCCGCGGGAAGGGACGAGCAGTACTTC
TRBD2 | - | TRBJ2-3 | TRBV19 | CASSKLGTSSDTQYF | TGTGCCAGTAGTAAGTTGGGGACTAGCTCAGATACGCAGTATTTT
TRBD1 | - | TRBJ2-3 | TRBV5-4 | CASSPKADRGLFRSDTQYF | TGTGCCAGCAGCCCGAAAGCGGACAGGGGCTTGTTTCGGTCAGATACGCAGTATTTT
TRBD1 | - | TRBJ1-2 | TRBV6-5 | CASLTQRQGHDGYTF | TGTGCCAGCCTAACCCAGAGACAGGGGCACGATGGCTACACCTTC
- | - | TRBJ1-1 | TRBV11-3 | CASSASRNTEAFF | TGTGCCAGCAGCGCCAGTAGGAACACTGAAGCTTTCTTT
TRBD2 | - | TRBJ2-3 | TRBV6-1 | CATTAGASGADTQYF | TGTGCCACGACGGCCGGGGCTAGCGGCGCAGATACGCAGTATTTT
TRBD1 | - | TRBJ2-5 | TRBV7-9 | CASSRMGTGGQTQYF | TGTGCCAGCAGCCGAATGGGGACAGGGGGCCAGACCCAGTACTTC
TRBD1 | - | TRBJ1-4 | TRBV2 | CASRGTGEKLFF | TGTGCCAGCAGGGGGACAGGGGAAAAACTGTTTTTT
- | - | TRBJ2-1 | TRBV4-1 | CASSQDVFTGRKVYNEQFF | TGCGCCAGCAGCCAAGATGTCTTCACGGGAAGGAAAGTCTACAATGAGCAGTTCTTC
TRBD2 | - | TRBJ2-3 | TRBV10-1 | CASSEWGLAGGGTQYF | TGCGCCAGCAGTGAGTGGGGACTAGCGGGAGGTGGCACGCAGTATTTT
- | - | TRBJ2-6 | TRBV7-2 | CASSLGGAGANVLTF | TGTGCCAGCAGCTTAGGAGGTGCTGGGGCCAACGTCCTGACTTTC
- | - | TRBJ1-5 | TRBV6-4 | CASSGEMGQPQHF | TGTGCCAGCAGTGGAGAGATGGGGCAGCCCCAGCATTTT
- | - | TRBJ1-3 | TRBV19 | CASARGNSGNTIYF | TGTGCCAGCGCCAGGGGAAACTCTGGAAACACCATATATTTT
TRBD1 | - | TRBJ1-1 | TRBV29-1 | CSAMIRGQGPEAFF | TGCAGCGCAATGATTAGGGGACAGGGGCCTGAAGCTTTCTTT
- | once | TRBJ2-7 | TRBV7-2 | CASSSEKISSYEQYF | TGTGCCAGCAGCTCTGAGAAAATAAGCTCCTACGAGCAGTACTTC
- | - | TRBJ1-2 | TRBV27 | CASSPGGLGYTF | TGTGCCAGCAGTCCTGGGGGACTTGGCTACACCTTC
TRBD1 | - | TRBJ1-1 | TRBV11-3 | CASSLGRGRTEAFF | TGTGCCAGCAGCTTGGGTAGGGGGCGGACTGAAGCTTTCTTT
- | - | TRBJ2-1 | TRBV2 | CASSEAGLFDEQFF | TGTGCCAGCAGTGAAGCAGGGCTGTTCGATGAGCAGTTCTTC
TRBD2 | - | TRBJ2-3 | TRBV6-5 | CASRQTSGIADTQYF | TGTGCCAGCAGACAAACTAGCGGGATTGCAGATACGCAGTATTTT
- | - | TRBJ2-5 | TRBV20-1 | CSARVGETQYF | TGCAGTGCTAGAGTAGGAGAGACCCAGTACTTC
- | - | TRBJ2-7 | TRBV4-2 | CASSQDGQGGSVPVLYF | TGTGCCAGCAGCCAAGACGGCCAGGGGGGTAGCGTTCCTGTTTTGTACTTC
- | - | TRBJ1-5 | TRBV18 | CASSSKGYQPQHF | TGTGCCAGCTCATCAAAGGGTTATCAGCCCCAGCATTTT
TRBD2 | few | TRBJ2-1 | TRBV11-2 | CASSFGAGGPIDEQFF | TGTGCCAGCAGCTTCGGCGCGGGAGGGCCAATCGATGAGCAGTTCTTC
TRBD2 | - | TRBJ2-7 | TRBV7-8 | CASSAGLAGEQYF | TGTGCCAGCAGCGCGGGACTAGCGGGGGAGCAGTACTTC
TRBD1 | - | TRBJ2-1 | TRBV2 | CASSGGQGGYWGEQFF | TGTGCCAGCAGTGGGGGACAGGGCGGTTATTGGGGTGAGCAGTTCTTC
TRBD1 | - | TRBJ2-4 | TRBV2 | CASRPTGYKNIQYF | TGTGCCAGCAGACCGACAGGGTACAAAAACATTCAGTACTTC
- | once | TRBJ2-7 | TRBV5-1 | CASSLAEGSGSYEQYF | TGCGCCAGCAGCTTGGCCGAAGGTAGCGGATCCTACGAGCAGTACTTC
- | - | TRBJ2-6 | TRBV5-5 | CASSLGQAAGLGANVLTF | TGTGCCAGCAGCTTGGGTCAGGCGGCGGGACTTGGGGCCAACGTCCTGACTTTC
- | once | TRBJ1-3 | TRBV19 | CASKVGGLGGNTIYF | TGTGCCAGTAAGGTGGGGGGACTGGGCGGAAACACCATATATTTT
TRBD1 | - | TRBJ1-4 | TRBV5-6 | CASSSSWDRGSLANEKLFF | TGTGCCAGCAGTTCTTCCTGGGACAGAGGTTCATTAGCTAATGAAAAACTGTTTTTT
- | - | TRBJ2-6 | TRBV19 | CASTPMSGANVLTF | TGTGCCAGTACCCCTATGTCTGGGGCCAACGTCCTGACTTTC
- | few | TRBJ2-7 | TRBV10-2 | CASSHDIYEQYF | TGCGCCAGCAGCCATGATATCTACGAGCAGTACTTC
- | - | TRBJ1-1 | TRBV18 | CASSPSVGLAEAFF | TGTGCCAGCTCACCAAGCGTAGGGCTCGCTGAAGCTTTCTTT
- | - | TRBJ2-6 | TRBV4-1 | CASSQEAQGSGANVLTF | TGCGCCAGCAGCCAGGAAGCTCAGGGTTCAGGGGCCAACGTCCTGACTTTC
- | - | TRBJ2-3 | TRBV9 | CASSVYGTDTQYF | TGTGCCAGCAGCGTATACGGAACAGATACGCAGTATTTT
- | few | TRBJ2-1 | TRBV12-5 | CASGLNWEEQFF | TGTGCTAGTGGTTTAAACTGGGAAGAGCAGTTCTTC
TRBD2 | - | TRBJ2-7 | TRBV6-5 | CASSSSAGASDEQYF | TGTGCCAGCAGTTCCAGTGCGGGAGCCTCGGACGAGCAGTACTTC
- | - | TRBJ1-2 | TRBV29-1 | CSVVSSGDYGYTF | TGCAGCGTTGTAAGCAGCGGGGATTATGGCTACACCTTC
- | - | TRBJ1-1 | TRBV7-9 | CASSLLVNTEAFF | TGTGCCAGCAGCCTTTTGGTGAACACTGAAGCTTTCTTT
- | - | TRBJ1-1 | TRBV14 | CASSHPMRGVNTEAFF | TGTGCCAGCAGCCACCCAATGCGGGGCGTGAACACTGAAGCTTTCTTT
- | - | TRBJ2-1 | TRBV10-3 | CAISDGLHYNEQFF | TGTGCCATCAGTGATGGTCTCCATTACAATGAGCAGTTCTTC
- | - | TRBJ1-1 | TRBV4-2 | CASSPGRERDEAFF | TGTGCCAGCAGCCCTGGTCGGGAGAGGGATGAAGCTTTCTTT
- | - | TRBJ2-1 | TRBV11-2 | CASNLLGGWGDEQFF | TGTGCCAGCAACCTTCTAGGGGGGTGGGGTGATGAGCAGTTCTTC
- | - | TRBJ1-3 | TRBV30 | CAWKGVGNTIYF | TGTGCCTGGAAGGGAGTTGGAAACACCATATATTTT
TRBD1 | - | TRBJ1-5 | TRBV15 | CATRVDRGSSQPQHF | TGTGCCACCAGGGTGGACAGGGGGTCTTCTCAGCCCCAGCATTTT
TRBD1 | - | TRBJ1-2 | TRBV2 | CATADRGLKGYTF | TGTGCCACCGCAGACAGGGGGCTAAAAGGCTACACCTTC
TRBD1 | - | TRBJ2-7 | TRBV27 | CASSEIRVAGGSYEQYF | TGTGCCAGCAGCGAAATCAGGGTTGCAGGGGGCTCCTACGAGCAGTACTTC
TRBD2 | - | TRBJ2-5 | TRBV4-2 | CASSQGHGLAGGGETQYF | TGTGCCAGCAGCCAAGGCCACGGACTAGCGGGAGGTGGGGAGACCCAGTACTTC
TRBD1 | - | TRBJ2-2 | TRBV30 | CAWKNTGGGELFF | TGTGCCTGGAAAAACACAGGGGGCGGGGAGCTGTTTTTT
TRBD1 | - | TRBJ1-2 | TRBV5-1 | CASSLSTGDVAGYTF | TGCGCCAGCAGCTTGAGCACAGGGGACGTTGCTGGCTACACCTTC
- | once | TRBJ2-4 | TRBV14 | CASSQATGSGKNIQYF | TGTGCCAGCAGCCAGGCTACAGGGTCGGGCAAAAACATTCAGTACTTC
- | - | TRBJ1-1 | TRBV19 | CASSTKGGAFF | TGTGCCAGTAGTACGAAAGGAGGAGCTTTCTTT
- | once | TRBJ2-1 | TRBV5-4 | CASSLRRNTYNEQFF | TGTGCCAGCAGCTTGCGGCGCAATACCTACAATGAGCAGTTCTTC
- | - | TRBJ2-7 | TRBV19 | CASSPSVGGSYEQYF | TGTGCCAGTAGCCCAAGTGTGGGGGGCTCCTACGAGCAGTACTTC